Sequencing of this T cell receptor (beta chain) was carried out in a study of cytomegalovirus exposure and HLA in healthy donors. About the research overall: T cells numbering about 200 million yielded 117 million unique TCR beta sequences in an earlier analysis.

With respect to this clone: As yet, its antigen is unknown.

Germline lookup yields CDR1 SGHNT and CDR2 YENEEA. This CDR3 contains 14 residues. The V and J ends lost 1 base and 6 bases respectively, with 11 bases between them. Findings and caveats of the study: Fewer than 20,000 TCR beta sequences were associated with HLA alleles at 0.05 false discovery rate in a later analysis. An analysis done earlier found most TCR beta V segments productive about 87% or about 30% of the time. A missense variant in DCLRE1C was later tied to TCR beta V- and J-gene trimming.

The study ran its PCR with 60 Vbeta and 13 Jbeta primers. Produced via immunoSEQ multiplex PCR; TCRdb's table is partial and in-frame only. Altogether about 170,000 clones are present, about four fifths being singletons, with the ten largest covering 0.77%. This clonotype originated in a woman under 30 in good health and CMV-seronegative. The genes are TRBV11-3 and TRBJ2-3; D is ambiguous. The material sequenced was PBMCs. The DNA for the CDR3 is TGTGCCAGCAGCTTAGTTACCGCTCAGGATACGCAGTATTTT. Translating it yields CASSLVTAQDTQYF. The full variable domain, its missing parts supplied by reference TRBV11-3 and TRBJ2-3, is EAGVVQSPRYKIIEKKQPVAFWCNPISGHNTLYWYLQNLGQGPELLIRYENEEAVDDSQLPKDRFSAERLKGVDSTLKIQPAELGDSAVYLCASSLVTAQDTQYFGPGTRLTVL.